This T cell receptor (beta chain) derives from a study of blood T cell repertoires in COVID-19 (dated by TCRdb to 2018 to 2021). Background for the entire study: Collaborator samples came from the United States, Italy and Spain and covered acute and convalescent phases of COVID-19. The material from the prospective study consisted of cDNA or gDNA derived from T cells, B-cell-depleted T cells, or PBMCs. The dataset comprised deeply sampled blood TCRbeta repertoires from subjects exposed to, actively infected with, or recovered from COVID-19. The repertoires were released in a freely available public database meant as a resource for research on the immune response to SARS-CoV-2. Samples were obtained from the ongoing ImmuneRACE study (first 160 participants) and from some 1,200 subjects provided by 6 global collaborators. Nearly every sample came with metadata listing a de-identified subject ID, COVID-19 status, age in years and sex. Where available, HLA class I and class II types were obtained from metadata supplied by the sample provider rather than from assay-based typing. The paper's findings and limits, for the study overall: Clinical and demographic metadata were provided uncurated, with the amount varying by source and participant.

In the prospective study, participants were 18 to 89 years old, resided in about two dozen geographic areas of the United States, and were enrolled through a virtual design. In the prospective study, cohorts were assigned on the basis of participant-reported clinical history obtained from a screening survey and a study questionnaire. For ImmuneRACE Cohort 3, a participant was defined as recovered based on two consecutive negative NP/OP PCR tests, clearance by a healthcare professional, or resolution of symptoms. Mobile phlebotomists in the prospective study collected whole blood, serum and a nasopharyngeal or oropharyngeal swab from every participant. Over an approximately two-month period, participants in the prospective study had the option of providing additional blood draws and questionnaires. Before DNA extraction, blood samples from the prospective study were shipped at room temperature or frozen.

The CDR3 sequence holds 17 residues, the cysteine and phenylalanine included. Only the CDR3 part of the read is kept: 51 bases, read in frame from the first base. V is cut back by 4 bases and J by 1 base, with 4 bases in the junction unmatched. CDR1 and CDR2, per the germline V gene, are WSHSY and SAAADI. In the case of this clone: Its antigen remains unidentified. It has no much larger one-base neighbor in the sample; base qualities were not kept.

TCRbeta CDR3 regions were amplified from genomic DNA by means of the immunoSEQ Assay, a bias-controlled multiplex PCR. As for the original processing: Within the assay, amplification of reference gene primers was used to estimate how many nucleated cells each sample contained. To quantify the absolute abundance of each unique TCRbeta CDR3 rearrangement, sequence reads were collapsed and filtered. For each sample, productive Simpson clonality was calculated by taking the square root of Simpson's diversity index across productive rearrangements. TCRdb stores this immuneACCESS table with in-frame sequences only. Part of the clones is absent; in the studies checked, under half of the shortfall reflects unresolved V genes, and no reason is known for the rest. Clone size and the V and J calls come from that table; the DNA yielded D and trimming. The sample table records a few hundred thousand clones; 85% to 90% of these occur just once. Jointly, the top ten make up 1.5% to 2% of the sample.

The source is a woman in her forties who had recovered from COVID-19. The sample taken for sequencing was PBMCs or T cells enriched from blood (not recorded which). Recombination joined TRBV10-2 with TRBJ2-1; 13 bases in the middle match TRBD2. The CDR3 amino acid sequence is: CASSGTSGRPSYNEQFF. The DNA sequence is as follows: TGCGCCAGCAGTGGGACTAGCGGGAGACCTTCCTACAATGAGCAGTTCTTC.